The clone carrying this TCR beta chain was found many times. This entry comes from a study of T cell repertoires in cytomegalovirus infection. Each CDR3 protein gets one entry after TCRdb re-called the reads with MiXCR. The sample carries hundreds of thousands of distinct CDR3 sequences, 15% to 20% recorded once. Germline CDR1 reads MGHRA; CDR2 reads YSYEKL. V was shortened by 4 bases and J by 5 bases, with 20 bases between the two germline ends. The CDR3 runs 16 residues. V gene TRBV4-1 combines with J gene TRBJ2-5, with a tentative D call TRBD2 (6 bases). The specimen sequenced was PBMCs. The sequence derives from a human donor in good health (CMV status not recorded). Some clones in this sample may be carry-over from other donors' samples. CDR3 amino acids: CASSPVPRGSKETQYF. As DNA, the CDR3 is TGCGCCAGCAGCCCCGTTCCCCGGGGGTCGAAGGAGACCCAGTACTTC.